This record looks at one T cell receptor beta chain sequence and its context. Expressed TCRB transcripts were sequenced because the isolated RNA had all been reverse transcribed beforehand. Profiled with immunoSEQ multiplex PCR; TCRdb holds only in-frame clones, not every one. This sample has hundreds of thousands of clones, with 10% to 15% found just once. Germline V lookup: CDR1 LGHNA, CDR2 YSLEER. V was shortened by 0 bases and J by 6 bases, with 12 bases between the two germline ends. The CDR3 sequence is 14 residues long. The data stem from a study of beta chain features in type 1 diabetes. Study overall: Patient and healthy donor groups were alike in age, gender and cell yields.

Sorting with CD45RO/CCR7/CD25/CD127/CD95/CD27 yielded naive, central memory, regulatory and stem-like memory CD4+ cells. The source of this sequence is a man between 18 and 29 years old in good health. Sequenced sample: naive CD4+ T cells from blood. The chain couples TRBV4-3 to TRBJ2-7; tentatively, D is TRBD2 (5 bases). The CDR3 reads CASSQDLRGGEQYF. CDR3 bases: TGCGCCAGCAGCCAAGATCTTCGGGGTGGCGAGCAGTACTTC.